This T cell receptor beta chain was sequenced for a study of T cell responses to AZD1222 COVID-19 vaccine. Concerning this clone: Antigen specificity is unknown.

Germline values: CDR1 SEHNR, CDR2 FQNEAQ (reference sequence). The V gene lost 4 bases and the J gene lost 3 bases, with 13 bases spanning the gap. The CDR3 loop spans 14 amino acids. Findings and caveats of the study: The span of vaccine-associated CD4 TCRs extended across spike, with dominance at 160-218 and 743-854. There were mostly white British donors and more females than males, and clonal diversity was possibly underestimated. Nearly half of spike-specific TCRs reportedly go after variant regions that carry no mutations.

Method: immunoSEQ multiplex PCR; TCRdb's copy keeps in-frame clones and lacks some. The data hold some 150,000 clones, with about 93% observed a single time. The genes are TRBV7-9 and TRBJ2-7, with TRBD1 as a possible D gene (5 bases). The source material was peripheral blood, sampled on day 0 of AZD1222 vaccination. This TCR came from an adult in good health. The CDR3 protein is CASSWGGQRYEQYF. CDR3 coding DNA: TGTGCCAGCAGCTGGGGCGGACAACGCTACGAGCAGTACTTC.